This is a list of T cell receptor beta chains from one sample in a study of blood T cell repertoires in COVID-19. Produced via immunoSEQ multiplex PCR; TCRdb's table is partial and in-frame only. The profile shows hundreds of thousands of clones, 80% to 90% of them singletons. Source material: PBMCs or T cells enriched from blood (not recorded which). All receptors come from a man between 18 and 35 years old who had recovered from COVID-19. Each CDR3 is given with its conserved first and last residue. The D gene is left open where the match is weak. Expanded clones get a size class; other rows say once, few or many, or leave the size out.

D gene: NA; CDR3 length: 15; clone size: NA; J gene: TRBJ2-1; V gene: TRBV5-8; CDR3 protein: CASSPTWGRRNEQFF; CDR3 DNA: TGTGCCAGCAGCCCTACTTGGGGGCGAAGAAATGAGCAGTTCTTC
D gene: NA; CDR3 length: 12; clone size: NA; J gene: TRBJ2-3; V gene: TRBV5-1; CDR3 protein: CASSQPGDTQYF; CDR3 DNA: TGCGCCAGCAGCCAACCGGGGGATACGCAGTATTTT
D gene: TRBD2; CDR3 length: 16; clone size: NA; J gene: TRBJ2-1; V gene: TRBV29-1; CDR3 protein: CSVVLAGGESYNEQFF; CDR3 DNA: TGCAGCGTTGTGCTAGCGGGAGGGGAATCCTACAATGAGCAGTTCTTC
D gene: NA; CDR3 length: 14; clone size: NA; J gene: TRBJ1-4; V gene: TRBV19; CDR3 protein: CASSAGRTNEKLFF; CDR3 DNA: TGTGCCAGTAGTGCAGGGAGGACTAATGAAAAACTGTTTTTT
D gene: NA; CDR3 length: 12; clone size: NA; J gene: TRBJ2-7; V gene: TRBV19; CDR3 protein: CASPQVKYEQYF; CDR3 DNA: TGTGCCAGTCCCCAGGTGAAATACGAGCAGTACTTC
D gene: TRBD2; CDR3 length: 17; clone size: NA; J gene: TRBJ2-7; V gene: TRBV7-8; CDR3 protein: CASSLAWAASGPYEQYF; CDR3 DNA: TGTGCCAGCAGCTTAGCTTGGGCGGCTAGCGGCCCCTACGAGCAGTACTTC
D gene: NA; CDR3 length: 13; clone size: once; J gene: TRBJ2-2; V gene: TRBV27; CDR3 protein: CASSFQGTGELFF; CDR3 DNA: TGTGCCAGCAGTTTTCAGGGGACCGGGGAGCTGTTTTTT
D gene: NA; CDR3 length: 16; clone size: NA; J gene: TRBJ1-3; V gene: TRBV30; CDR3 protein: CAWSVASPSSGNTIYF; CDR3 DNA: TGTGCCTGGAGTGTAGCTTCCCCGAGCTCTGGAAACACCATATATTTT
D gene: TRBD2; CDR3 length: 14; clone size: NA; J gene: TRBJ2-2; V gene: TRBV12-5; CDR3 protein: CASSGGVVTGELFF; CDR3 DNA: TGTGCTAGTTCCGGGGGGGTTGTCACCGGGGAGCTGTTTTTT
D gene: NA; CDR3 length: 14; clone size: NA; J gene: TRBJ1-1; V gene: TRBV6-5; CDR3 protein: CASNGRQGSTEAFF; CDR3 DNA: TGTGCCAGCAACGGAAGGCAGGGAAGCACTGAAGCTTTCTTT
D gene: NA; CDR3 length: 13; clone size: NA; J gene: TRBJ2-7; V gene: TRBV4-1; CDR3 protein: CASSQDGAYEQYF; CDR3 DNA: TGCGCCAGCAGCCAAGACGGAGCCTACGAGCAGTACTTC
D gene: NA; CDR3 length: 14; clone size: NA; J gene: TRBJ2-3; V gene: TRBV5-1; CDR3 protein: CASSILEGTDTQYF; CDR3 DNA: TGCGCCAGCAGCATACTAGAGGGCACAGATACGCAGTATTTT
D gene: NA; CDR3 length: 14; clone size: NA; J gene: TRBJ1-3; V gene: TRBV3-1/TRBV3-2; CDR3 protein: CASSQASAGNTIYF; CDR3 DNA: TGTGCCAGCAGCCAAGCGTCGGCTGGAAACACCATATATTTT
D gene: NA; CDR3 length: 16; clone size: NA; J gene: TRBJ2-5; V gene: TRBV19; CDR3 protein: CASSIVGGRSRETQYF; CDR3 DNA: TGTGCCAGTAGTATTGTGGGAGGTCGGTCTAGAGAGACCCAGTACTTC
D gene: NA; CDR3 length: 14; clone size: NA; J gene: TRBJ1-3; V gene: TRBV6-5; CDR3 protein: CASSMGHLGNTIYF; CDR3 DNA: TGTGCCAGCAGCATGGGACACCTTGGAAACACCATATATTTT
D gene: TRBD1; CDR3 length: 15; clone size: NA; J gene: TRBJ1-1; V gene: TRBV18; CDR3 protein: CASSLPGQGNTEAFF; CDR3 DNA: TGTGCCAGCTCCTTACCGGGACAGGGGAACACTGAAGCTTTCTTT
D gene: TRBD1; CDR3 length: 15; clone size: NA; J gene: TRBJ2-7; V gene: TRBV7-2; CDR3 protein: CASSRQGTDSYEQYF; CDR3 DNA: TGTGCCAGCAGTAGACAGGGTACAGACTCCTACGAGCAGTACTTC
D gene: NA; CDR3 length: 14; clone size: NA; J gene: TRBJ1-6; V gene: TRBV6-4; CDR3 protein: CASSEWYVDSPLHF; CDR3 DNA: TGTGCCAGCAGCGAGTGGTATGTGGATTCACCCCTCCACTTT
D gene: TRBD1; CDR3 length: 18; clone size: NA; J gene: TRBJ2-6; V gene: TRBV27; CDR3 protein: CASRWTGAITSGANVLTF; CDR3 DNA: TGTGCCAGCAGATGGACAGGGGCCATAACCTCTGGGGCCAACGTCCTGACTTTC
D gene: NA; CDR3 length: 15; clone size: NA; J gene: TRBJ2-5; V gene: TRBV3-1/TRBV3-2; CDR3 protein: CASSQNGAGQETQYF; CDR3 DNA: TGTGCCAGCAGCCAAAACGGGGCGGGGCAAGAGACCCAGTACTTC
D gene: TRBD2; CDR3 length: 17; clone size: NA; J gene: TRBJ2-1; V gene: TRBV7-3; CDR3 protein: CASSPMTSGGSYNEQFF; CDR3 DNA: TGTGCCAGCAGCCCTATGACTAGCGGGGGCTCCTACAATGAGCAGTTCTTC
D gene: NA; CDR3 length: 12; clone size: NA; J gene: TRBJ2-5; V gene: TRBV18; CDR3 protein: CASSLEEKTQYF; CDR3 DNA: TGTGCCAGCTCACTAGAGGAAAAGACCCAGTACTTC
D gene: NA; CDR3 length: 15; clone size: NA; J gene: TRBJ1-3; V gene: TRBV28; CDR3 protein: CASSGPGRGGDTIYF; CDR3 DNA: TGTGCCAGCAGTGGTCCGGGGCGGGGTGGGGACACCATATATTTT
D gene: TRBD1; CDR3 length: 13; clone size: NA; J gene: TRBJ1-2; V gene: TRBV28; CDR3 protein: CASSLGDRINYTF; CDR3 DNA: TGTGCCAGCAGTTTAGGGGACAGGATTAACTACACCTTC
D gene: NA; CDR3 length: 18; clone size: NA; J gene: TRBJ2-3; V gene: TRBV2; CDR3 protein: CASIPRLGGGLHTDTQYF; CDR3 DNA: TGTGCCAGCATCCCCCGGCTGGGCGGGGGCTTACACACAGATACGCAGTATTTT
D gene: TRBD1; CDR3 length: 13; clone size: NA; J gene: TRBJ2-7; V gene: TRBV6-5; CDR3 protein: CASWTGGRYEQYF; CDR3 DNA: TGTGCCAGCTGGACAGGGGGCAGGTACGAGCAGTACTTC
D gene: NA; CDR3 length: 14; clone size: few; J gene: TRBJ1-2; V gene: TRBV5-1; CDR3 protein: CASSLPGGDYGYTF; CDR3 DNA: TGCGCCAGCAGCTTGCCCGGGGGGGACTATGGCTACACCTTC
D gene: NA; CDR3 length: 13; clone size: few; J gene: TRBJ2-7; V gene: TRBV27; CDR3 protein: CASSFGRLYEQYF; CDR3 DNA: TGTGCCAGCAGTTTCGGCAGACTCTACGAGCAGTACTTC
D gene: NA; CDR3 length: 13; clone size: NA; J gene: TRBJ2-5; V gene: TRBV5-4; CDR3 protein: CASSRSDKETQYF; CDR3 DNA: TGTGCCAGCAGCCGGAGCGATAAAGAGACCCAGTACTTC